These 24 T cell receptor beta chains share one sample of origin, sequenced in a study of CD8+ T cells in alopecia areata. Isolated RNA was reverse transcribed into cDNA used as the sequencing template. Assay: immunoSEQ multiplex PCR; the TCRdb copy retains only in-frame clones and omits some. Of approximately 7,400 clones in the sample, around 66% were seen once. Specified treatment: oral pan-JAK inhibitor, 5-10 mg twice daily. The study team obtained lesional scalp punch biopsies and peripheral blood from alopecia areata patients. The specimen comprised skin, sampled at week 4, from a patient treated with tofacitinib. The receptor source for this set is a human donor with alopecia areata.

The V and J genes are TRBV5-7 and TRBJ2-1, with 7 bases fitting TRBD2. TRBV5-7 is identified as an open reading frame with a role that is uncertain. The trim removed 0 bases at V and 3 bases at J, leaving 6 bases unmatched. This CDR3 region has 16 residues. The CDR3 loop is CASSLVLRGSYNEQFF. The CDR3 DNA sequence: TGTGCCAGCAGCTTGGTGCTCCGCGGGAGCTACAATGAGCAGTTCTTC.

The sample holds a few counts of this clone. The chain has TRBV4-3 and TRBJ2-1, with TRBD2 matching 14 bases. V lost 0 bases and J lost 5; bases outside the gene matches: 0. The CDR3 is 16 amino acids. Germline assignment: CDR1 LGHNA and CDR2 YSLEER. CDR3 sequence: CASSQETSGGDNEQFF. The CDR3 DNA reads as TGCGCCAGCAGCCAAGAGACTAGCGGGGGGGACAATGAGCAGTTCTTC.

The V gene is TRBV7-2, the J gene TRBJ2-3, with D perhaps matching TRBD2 (6 bases). This CDR3 spans 16 amino acids. Per germline, CDR1 SGHTA and CDR2 FQGNSA. Deletions cut 5 bases from V and 0 bases from J, with 15 bases between. The chain's CDR3 is CASSPFAGRSTDTQYF. The CDR3 DNA reads TGTGCCAGCAGCCCATTTGCGGGGCGCAGCACAGATACGCAGTATTTT.

V usage is TRBV7-2 and J usage is TRBJ2-5, with D possibly being TRBD1 or TRBD2 (5 bases each). Germline CDR1 reads SGHTA; CDR2 reads FQGNSA. The CDR3 sequence is 17 residues long. V was shortened by 5 bases and J by 7 bases, with 26 bases between the two germline ends. CDR3 DNA: TGTGCCAGCAGCCAAAAACCCCTGGATCTGGGGGTACGGACCCAGTACTTC. This sequence encodes CASSQKPLDLGVRTQYF. Full variable domain (rest looked up from reference TRBV7-2 and TRBJ2-5): GAGVSQSPSNKVTEKGKDVELRCDPISGHTALYWYRQSLGQGLEFLIYFQGNSAPDKSGLPSDRFSAERTGGSVSTLTIQRTQQEDSAVYLCASSQKPLDLGVRTQYFGPGTRLLVL.

The V gene is TRBV19, the J gene TRBJ2-1, with D perhaps given as TRBD1 or TRBD2 (7 bases each). Trimming left V 4 bases short and J 8 bases short, with 15 bases between. Germline V gives CDR1 LNHDA, CDR2 SQIVND (reference sequence). CDR3 length: 14 amino acids. The CDR3 sequence: CASSKVPGGDEQFF. The CDR3 region has the DNA TGTGCCAGTAGTAAGGTTCCAGGGGGGGATGAGCAGTTCTTC.

In this sample, this clone turned up a few times. The chain carries TRBV4-1 and TRBJ1-4; D is unresolved. Deletions cut 2 bases from V and 0 bases from J, with 13 bases between. The CDR3 runs 17 residues. CDR1 MGHRA and CDR2 YSYEKL come from the germline V gene. The CDR3 is CASSQRVRTTTNEKLFF. The CDR3 region has the DNA TGCGCCAGCAGCCAAAGGGTACGGACTACAACTAATGAAAAACTGTTTTTT.

The V call is TRBV4-2, the J call TRBJ1-1; D is uncertain. The length of the CDR3 is 15 residues. The germline V gene encodes CDR1 LGHNA and CDR2 YNFKEQ. V lost 1 base, J lost 3 bases, and 12 bases lay in between. The DNA for the CDR3 is TGTGCCAGCAGCCAAGTCGTACAGAAGTACACTGAAGCTTTCTTT. Translated: CASSQVVQKYTEAFF.

V is TRBV4-3 and J is TRBJ1-5; D might be TRBD1 (5 bases). The germline CDR1 and CDR2 sequences are LGHNA and YSLEER. The ends were cut back, 0 bases at V and 6 bases at J, with 12 bases in the middle. The CDR3 covers 15 residues. The chain's CDR3 is CASSQDIGVGQPQHF. The CDR3 DNA sequence: TGCGCCAGCAGCCAAGATATAGGGGTAGGTCAGCCCCAGCATTTT.

The chain has TRBV28 and TRBJ2-1, with TRBD2 matching over 7 bases. Trimming took 4 bases from V and 1 from J; bases not matched to a gene: 16. CDR3 size: 19 residues. CDR1 and CDR2 from the germline V gene are MDHEN and SYDVKM. The CDR3 protein is CASSSPGRTRPGSYNEQFF. Here the CDR3 DNA reads TGTGCCAGCAGTTCCCCCGGGAGGACGAGACCAGGGTCCTACAATGAGCAGTTCTTC.

The chain is built from TRBV2 and TRBJ2-1; D is perhaps TRBD1 (6 bases). The V and J ends lost 8 bases and 5 bases respectively, with 16 bases between them. The CDR3 loop spans 14 amino acids. Germline V gene data show CDR1 as SNHLY and CDR2 as FYNNEI. The CDR3 coding sequence is TGTGCCAGCCCTCCGCGACAGGAGGACAATGAGCAGTTCTTC. Its protein product is CASPPRQEDNEQFF.

This clone showed up just a few times. V usage is TRBV9 and J usage is TRBJ2-1; 14 bases match TRBD2. The ends lost 3 bases at V and 7 bases at J; junction bases unmatched: 9. CDR1 is SGDLS, CDR2 YYNGEE, per germline. The CDR3 has 17 residues. CDR3 protein: CASSATSGGANRNEQFF. DNA of the CDR3: TGTGCCAGCAGCGCGACTAGCGGGGGGGCCAATAGGAATGAGCAGTTCTTC. Full variable domain (missing parts from reference TRBV9 and TRBJ2-1): DSGVTQTPKHLITATGQRVTLRCSPRSGDLSVYWYQQSLDQGLQFLIQYYNGEERAKGNILERFSAQQFPDLHSELNLSSLELGDSALYFCASSATSGGANRNEQFFGPGTRLTVL.

The rearrangement joins TRBV7-9 to TRBJ2-1, with TRBD2 matching 8 bases. Germline V gene lookup returns CDR1 SEHNR and CDR2 FQNEAQ (reference sequence). After removal of 5 bases from V and 4 bases from J, the junction contained 13 bases not matched to a gene. This CDR3 contains 17 residues. This chain's CDR3 is CASSTPGGGTVYNEQFF. CDR3 coding DNA: TGTGCCAGCAGCACCCCCGGGGGGGGAACCGTTTACAATGAGCAGTTCTTC.

The chain combines TRBV28 with TRBJ1-2; D is uncertain. Between the trimmed V and J ends, which lost 5 bases and 5 bases, there was a span of 21 bases. Germline CDR1 and CDR2: MDHEN and SYDVKM. The CDR3 consists of 16 residues. In nucleotides, the CDR3 is TGTGCCAGCAGTCGAAGCTCAGGAGTTGGAGGTTATGGCTACACCTTC. Translation gives CASSRSSGVGGYGYTF.

The chain combines TRBV7-8 with TRBJ1-2, with 11 bases aligning to TRBD1. This CDR3 is built from 13 residues. The germline V gene encodes CDR1 SGHVS and CDR2 FQNEAQ. The ends lost 4 bases at V and 6 bases at J; junction bases unmatched: 1. CDR3 loop: CASSSDRGHGYTF. The DNA for the CDR3 is TGTGCCAGCAGCTCGGACAGGGGGCATGGCTACACCTTC.

The chain employs TRBV4-2 and TRBJ2-3; 14 bases are a match to TRBD2. CDR1 and CDR2 (germline): LGHNA, YNFKEQ. V lost 1 base and J lost 3; bases outside the gene matches: 3. CDR3 length: 17 residues. The CDR3 region has the DNA TGTGCCAGCAGCCAAGTGACTAGCGGGGGGGAAACAGATACGCAGTATTTT. Amino acids: CASSQVTSGGETDTQYF.

The rearrangement links TRBV28 to TRBJ2-4, with TRBD2 matching over 13 bases. This CDR3 spans 18 amino acids. CDR1 and CDR2 (germline): MDHEN, SYDVKM. J lost 0 bases, V lost 3 bases, and 5 bases had no gene match. The CDR3 DNA follows: TGTGCCAGCAGTTTTACTAGCGGGAGGGCTCTAGCCAAAAACATTCAGTACTTC. It yields the protein CASSFTSGRALAKNIQYF.

The chain joins TRBV9 to TRBJ2-5; no clear D. Germline V CDR1 and CDR2: SGDLS, YYNGEE. The V and J ends lost 2 bases and 2 bases respectively, with 7 bases between them. The CDR3 loop spans 13 amino acids. The CDR3 protein is CASSVRSQETQYF. As DNA, the CDR3 is TGTGCCAGCAGCGTCAGATCTCAAGAGACCCAGTACTTC.

The chain combines TRBV2 with TRBJ1-3; TRBD1 matches 7 bases. Losses at the gene ends were 6 bases for V and 0 bases for J; bases not matched to a gene: 11. The CDR3 has 17 amino acids. Germline lookup yields CDR1 SNHLY and CDR2 FYNNEI. The CDR3: CASRADRVSLSGNTIYF. CDR3 sequence (DNA): TGTGCCAGCAGAGCCGACAGGGTCTCCCTCTCTGGAAACACCATATATTTT. The full variable domain, its missing parts supplied by reference TRBV2 and TRBJ1-3, is EPEVTQTPSHQVTQMGQEVILRCVPISNHLYFYWYRQILGQKVEFLVSFYNNEISEKSEIFDDQFSVERPDGSNFTLKIRSTKLEDSAMYFCASRADRVSLSGNTIYFGEGSWLTVV.

The rearrangement links TRBV6-1 to TRBJ2-7; 7 positions agree with TRBD1. Unmatched junction bases numbered 4, after V lost 6 bases and J lost 2 bases. In germline, CDR1 is MNHNS, CDR2 SASEGT. The CDR3 is 13 residues long. The CDR3 DNA reads as TGTGCCAGCAGGCCCGACAGGGCCTACGAGCAGTACTTC. The encoded protein is CASRPDRAYEQYF.

This clone was seen only a few times. The CDR3, as DNA: TGTGCCAGCAGCTTACAGGGGTTCTATGGCTACACCTTC. Translated, it gives CASSLQGFYGYTF. This chain links TRBV5-4 with TRBJ1-2, with 7 bases identical to TRBD1. The CDR3 is 13 amino acids. The junction had 2 bases not matched to a gene; V was cut back by 2 bases and J by 4 bases. Germline V CDR1 and CDR2: SGHNT, YYREEE (reference sequence). The variable domain in full, with the rest retrieved from reference TRBV5-4 and TRBJ1-2, is ETGVTQSPTHLIKTRGQQVTLRCSSQSGHNTVSWYQQALGQGPQFIFQYYREEENGRGNFPPRFSGLQFPNYSSELNVNALELDDSALYLCASSLQGFYGYTFGSGTRLTVV.

V is TRBV27 and J is TRBJ2-3; TRBD2 is a possible D gene (6 bases). Germline V CDR1 and CDR2: MNHEY, SMNVEV (reference sequence). This CDR3 contains 15 residues. V dropped 7 bases and J dropped 2 bases, with 16 bases sitting between them. The CDR3 DNA is TGTGCCAGCACGCGGGCGGGGCGATACACAGATACGCAGTATTTT. It translates to CASTRAGRYTDTQYF.

This clone turned up a few times. This chain connects TRBV29-1 to TRBJ2-1; D remains ambiguous. This CDR3 region has 13 residues. With 1 base removed from V and 4 bases from J, the gap between germline ends came to 8 bases. The germline gives CDR1 SQVTM, CDR2 ANQGSEA. The CDR3 is CSVEGARYNEQFF. The CDR3 DNA reads TGCAGCGTTGAAGGGGCCCGGTACAATGAGCAGTTCTTC.

The rearrangement links TRBV30 to TRBJ2-5; TRBD2 is a possible D gene (5 bases). TRBJ2-7 matches the DNA end more closely, so the J call is doubtful. The CDR3 consists of 14 residues. Germline lookup yields CDR1 GTSNPN and CDR2 SVGIG (reference sequence). CDR3 protein: CAWSAMDGAYEQYF. The CDR3 region has the DNA TGTGCCTGGAGTGCTATGGACGGGGCCTACGAGCAGTACTTC.

This clone came up once. The J gene is TRBJ2-7, the V gene TRBV19; no clear D gene. V was clipped by 3 bases and J by 0 bases, with 9 bases between them. This CDR3 has 14 residues. The germline V gene has CDR1 LNHDA and CDR2 SQIVND (reference sequence). The CDR3 DNA reads as TGTGCCAGTAGTATTGCCGTGAACTCCTACGAGCAGTACTTC. Amino acids: CASSIAVNSYEQYF.